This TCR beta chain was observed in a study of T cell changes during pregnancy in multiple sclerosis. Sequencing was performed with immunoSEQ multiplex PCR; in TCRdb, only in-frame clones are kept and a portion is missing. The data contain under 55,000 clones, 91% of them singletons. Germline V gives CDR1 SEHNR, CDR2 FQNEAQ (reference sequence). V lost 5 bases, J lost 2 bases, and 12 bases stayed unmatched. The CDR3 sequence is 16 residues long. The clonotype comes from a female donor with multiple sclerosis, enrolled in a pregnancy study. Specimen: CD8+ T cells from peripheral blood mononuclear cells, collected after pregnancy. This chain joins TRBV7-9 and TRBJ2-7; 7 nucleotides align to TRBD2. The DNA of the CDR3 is TGTGCCAGCAGCCAAAACATCGGACTAGAGGCCTACGAGCAGTACTTC. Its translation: CASSQNIGLEAYEQYF.